The present T cell receptor beta chain was sequenced within a study of CD8+ T cells in alopecia areata. The length of the CDR3 is 14 residues. V dropped 0 bases and J dropped 4; count of bases not matched to a gene: 1. Germline CDR1 MRHNA, CDR2 SNTAGT. The treatment here: oral pan-JAK inhibitor, 5-10 mg twice daily. This clone occurred a few times. Extracted RNA was reverse transcribed, and the resulting cDNA served as sequencing template. Only in-frame clones appear in the TCRdb table, and some are missing; sequencing was by immunoSEQ multiplex PCR. The table has roughly 100,000 clones, approximately 63% seen once.

Sequenced here: CD8+ T cells sorted from blood, sampled at roughly week 55, from a patient treated with tofacitinib. The clonotype originates from a human donor with alopecia areata. The chain is built from TRBV6-4 and TRBJ2-3, with 7 nucleotides matching TRBD1. DNA of the CDR3: TGTGCCAGCAGTGACTCGCAGGGGGCAGATACGCAGTATTTT. Translated, it gives CASSDSQGADTQYF.